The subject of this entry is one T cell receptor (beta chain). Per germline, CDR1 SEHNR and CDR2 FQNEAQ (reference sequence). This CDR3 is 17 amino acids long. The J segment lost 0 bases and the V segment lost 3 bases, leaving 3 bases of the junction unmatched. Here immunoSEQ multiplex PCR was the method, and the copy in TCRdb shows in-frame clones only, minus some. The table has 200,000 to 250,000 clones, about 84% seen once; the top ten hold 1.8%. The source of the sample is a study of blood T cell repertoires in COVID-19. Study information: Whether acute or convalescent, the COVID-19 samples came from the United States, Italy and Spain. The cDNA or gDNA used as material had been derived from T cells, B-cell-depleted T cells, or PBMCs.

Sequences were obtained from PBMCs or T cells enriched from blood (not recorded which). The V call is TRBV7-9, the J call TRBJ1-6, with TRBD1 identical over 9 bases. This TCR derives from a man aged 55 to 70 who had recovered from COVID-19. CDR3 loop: CASSFGQGSSYNSPLHF. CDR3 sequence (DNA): TGTGCCAGCAGCTTTGGACAGGGGAGCTCCTATAATTCACCCCTCCACTTT.